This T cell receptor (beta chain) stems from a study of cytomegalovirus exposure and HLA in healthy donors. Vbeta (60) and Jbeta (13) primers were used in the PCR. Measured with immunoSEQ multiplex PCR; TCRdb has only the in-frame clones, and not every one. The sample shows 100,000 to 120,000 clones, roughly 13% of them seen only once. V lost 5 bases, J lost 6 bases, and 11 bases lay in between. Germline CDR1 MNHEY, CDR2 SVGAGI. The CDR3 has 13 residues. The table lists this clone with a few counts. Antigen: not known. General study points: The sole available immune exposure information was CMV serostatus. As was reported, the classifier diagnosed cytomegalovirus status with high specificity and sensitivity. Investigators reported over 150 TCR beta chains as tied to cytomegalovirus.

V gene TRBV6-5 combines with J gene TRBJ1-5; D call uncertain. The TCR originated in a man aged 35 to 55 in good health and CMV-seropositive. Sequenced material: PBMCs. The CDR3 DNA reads TGTGCCAGCAGTACAGACAACATTCAGCCCCAGCATTTT. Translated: CASSTDNIQPQHF.